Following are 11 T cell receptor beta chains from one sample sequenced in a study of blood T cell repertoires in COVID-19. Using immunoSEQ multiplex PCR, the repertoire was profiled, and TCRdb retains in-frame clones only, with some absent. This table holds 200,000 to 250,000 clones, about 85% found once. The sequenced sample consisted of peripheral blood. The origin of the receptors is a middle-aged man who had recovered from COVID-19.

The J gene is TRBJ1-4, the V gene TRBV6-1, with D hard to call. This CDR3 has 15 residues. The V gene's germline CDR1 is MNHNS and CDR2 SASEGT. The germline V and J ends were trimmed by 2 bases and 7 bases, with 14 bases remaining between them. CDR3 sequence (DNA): TGTGCCAGCAGTGAACTTCGAGGAGGGTCTGAAAAACTGTTTTTT. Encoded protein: CASSELRGGSEKLFF.

CDR3 nucleotide sequence: TGTGCCAGCAGCCGCGGACATATCCAAGAGACCCAGTACTTC. Protein: CASSRGHIQETQYF. V is TRBV3-1 (or the pseudogene TRBV3-2) and J is TRBJ2-5; possible D gene TRBD1, 5 bases. V was pared by 4 bases and J by 1 base, with 10 bases between. This CDR3 has 14 amino acids. Looked up from germline, CDR1 is LGHDT and CDR2 is YNNKEL (reference sequence).

The chain's CDR3 is CASSLTGPNTEAFF. DNA for the CDR3: TGTGCCAGCTCCCTGACAGGACCAAACACTGAAGCTTTCTTT. This sequence joins TRBV18 and TRBJ1-1; a weak D match, TRBD1 (6 bases). Per the germline V gene, CDR1 is KGHSH and CDR2 is LQKENI. The CDR3 totals 14 residues. Trimming removed 6 bases from V and 2 bases from J, with 13 bases in between.

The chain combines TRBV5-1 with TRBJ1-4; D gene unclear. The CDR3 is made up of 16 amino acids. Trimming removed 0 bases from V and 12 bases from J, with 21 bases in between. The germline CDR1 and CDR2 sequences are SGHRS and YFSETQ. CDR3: CASSLVPGSLLKELFF. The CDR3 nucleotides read TGCGCCAGCAGCTTGGTACCGGGGTCCCTTCTGAAGGAACTGTTTTTT. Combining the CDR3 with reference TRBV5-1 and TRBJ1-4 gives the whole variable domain KAGVTQTPRYLIKTRGQQVTLSCSPISGHRSVSWYQQTPGQGLQFLFEYFSETQRNKGNFPGRFSGRQFSNSRSEMNVSTLELGDSALYLCASSLVPGSLLKELFFGSGTQLSVL.

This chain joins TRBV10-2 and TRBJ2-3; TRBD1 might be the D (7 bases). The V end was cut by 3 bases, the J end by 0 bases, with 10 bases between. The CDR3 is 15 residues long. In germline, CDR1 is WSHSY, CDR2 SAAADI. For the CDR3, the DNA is TGCGCCAGCAGTGACAGGGGGGCTAGCACAGATACGCAGTATTTT. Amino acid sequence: CASSDRGASTDTQYF.

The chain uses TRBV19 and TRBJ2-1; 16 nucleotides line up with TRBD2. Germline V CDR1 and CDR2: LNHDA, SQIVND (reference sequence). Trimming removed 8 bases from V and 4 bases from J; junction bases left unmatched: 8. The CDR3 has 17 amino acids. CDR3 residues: CASQTGGLAGGYNEQFF. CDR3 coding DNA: TGTGCCAGTCAAACAGGGGGACTAGCGGGAGGGTACAATGAGCAGTTCTTC.

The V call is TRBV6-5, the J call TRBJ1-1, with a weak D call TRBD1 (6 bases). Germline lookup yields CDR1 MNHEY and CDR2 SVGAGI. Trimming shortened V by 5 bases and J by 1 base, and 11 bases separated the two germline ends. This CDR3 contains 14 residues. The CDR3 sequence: CASSRQAKNTEAFF. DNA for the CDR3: TGTGCCAGCAGTCGACAGGCAAAGAACACTGAAGCTTTCTTT.

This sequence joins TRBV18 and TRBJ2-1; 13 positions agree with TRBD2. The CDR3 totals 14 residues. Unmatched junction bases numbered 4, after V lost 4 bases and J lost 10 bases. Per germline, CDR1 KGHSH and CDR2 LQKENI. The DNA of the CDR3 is TGTGCCAGCTCACTGGGACTAGCGGGAAGAGAGCAGTTCTTC. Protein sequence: CASSLGLAGREQFF.

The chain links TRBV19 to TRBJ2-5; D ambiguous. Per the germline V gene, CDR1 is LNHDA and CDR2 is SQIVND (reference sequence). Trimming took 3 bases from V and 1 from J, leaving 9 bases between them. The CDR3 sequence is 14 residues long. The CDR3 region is CASSMGRRQETQYF. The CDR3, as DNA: TGTGCCAGTAGTATGGGCCGCCGCCAAGAGACCCAGTACTTC.

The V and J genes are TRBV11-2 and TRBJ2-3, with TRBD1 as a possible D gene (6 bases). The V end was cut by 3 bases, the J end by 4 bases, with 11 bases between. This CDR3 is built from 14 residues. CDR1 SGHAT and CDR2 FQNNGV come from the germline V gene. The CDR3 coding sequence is TGTGCCAGCAGCTTTCACACAGGGCCAGATACGCAGTATTTT. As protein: CASSFHTGPDTQYF.

The CDR3 bases are TGTGCCAGCAGGGGCCGGAGGGGCTCTGGGGCCAACGTCCTGACTTTC. Its translation: CASRGRRGSGANVLTF. The J gene is TRBJ2-6, the V gene TRBV28, with D possibly being TRBD2 (6 bases). The CDR3 runs 16 residues. Deletions cut 6 bases from V and 0 bases from J, with 12 bases between. The germline gives CDR1 MDHEN, CDR2 SYDVKM.